Listed below are T cell receptor beta chains from one sample, sequenced in a study of T-cell reconstitution after alpha-beta-depleted transplantation in children. One entry per CDR3 protein results from TCRdb running MiXCR on the PCR reads. The sample includes hundreds of thousands of distinct CDR3 sequences, about 30% of them seen just once. Sequencing used PBMCs from the stem cell graft donor, obtained from the stem cell graft. The receptors originated from a human donor who donated a stem cell graft to a child with aplastic anemia. Each CDR3 is given with its conserved first and last residue. Fields, in order: clone size, D gene, J gene, V gene, CDR3 protein, CDR3 DNA. A D gene is named only where the DNA matches it firmly. Only some rows state a clone size, as once, few, many or a class for expanded clones.

>NA|TRBD1|TRBJ1-2|TRBV20-1
CSASDRGAYGYTF
TGCAGTGCCTCCGACAGGGGAGCCTATGGCTACACCTTC
>NA|NA|TRBJ1-1|TRBV18
CASSLASRSLMAEAFF
TGTGCCAGCTCACTCGCTTCAAGGTCCCTTATGGCTGAAGCTTTCTTT
>few|NA|TRBJ1-2|TRBV5-6
CASSWERKGYTF
TGTGCCAGCAGCTGGGAGAGAAAGGGCTACACCTTC
>few|NA|TRBJ2-7|TRBV15
CATSREGREQYF
TGTGCCACCAGCAGAGAAGGGCGCGAGCAGTACTTC
>NA|TRBD1|TRBJ1-5|TRBV5-1
CASSLETGNQPQHF
TGCGCCAGCAGCTTGGAGACAGGGAATCAGCCCCAGCATTTT
>NA|NA|TRBJ2-7|TRBV10-3
CATAFGYEQYF
TGTGCCACCGCTTTTGGATACGAGCAGTACTTC
>once|NA|TRBJ2-1|TRBV7-2
CASSLRGPSGTEQFF
TGTGCCAGCAGCTTAAGGGGCCCCAGTGGTACTGAGCAGTTCTTC
>NA|NA|TRBJ2-7|TRBV28
CASSFPGAQTYEQYF
TGTGCCAGCAGTTTCCCAGGGGCGCAGACCTACGAGCAGTACTTC
>once|NA|TRBJ2-4|TRBV6-2/TRBV6-3
CASSYGTLAIAKNIQYF
TGTGCCAGCAGTTACGGCACCCTGGCGATAGCCAAAAACATTCAGTACTTC
>NA|NA|TRBJ2-2|TRBV3-1
CASSGPPGELFF
TGTGCCAGCTCCGGCCCACCCGGGGAGCTGTTTTTT
>few|NA|TRBJ1-1|TRBV30
CAWRAGDYTEAFF
TGTGCCTGGAGGGCAGGGGACTACACTGAAGCTTTCTTT
>few|TRBD2|TRBJ2-1|TRBV12-3/TRBV12-4
CASSPWWEGIMKQFF
TGTGCCAGCAGCCCCTGGTGGGAGGGCATAATGAAGCAGTTCTTC
>few|TRBD1|TRBJ1-4|TRBV20-1
CSANRGADEKLFF
TGCAGTGCTAACAGGGGAGCGGATGAAAAACTGTTTTTT
>NA|TRBD1|TRBJ1-2|TRBV5-1
CASSGWTGVNRGYTF
TGCGCCAGCAGCGGCTGGACAGGAGTCAACCGTGGCTACACCTTC
>once|TRBD2|TRBJ2-1|TRBV7-2
CASSLETSAYNEQFF
TGTGCCAGCAGCTTAGAGACTAGCGCCTACAATGAGCAGTTCTTC
>NA|NA|TRBJ2-5|TRBV6-1
CASSETIRGRETQYF
TGTGCCAGCAGTGAAACGATCCGAGGGAGGGAGACCCAGTACTTC
>NA|TRBD1|TRBJ2-2|TRBV29-1
CSVEGTGFDGELFF
TGCAGCGTTGAGGGGACAGGCTTCGACGGGGAGCTGTTTTTT
>NA|NA|TRBJ1-4|TRBV29-1
CSVVLGFGEKLFF
TGCAGCGTTGTTTTAGGGTTTGGAGAAAAACTGTTTTTT
>NA|TRBD1|TRBJ2-1|TRBV27
CASAPIGTGYRNEQFF
TGTGCCAGCGCGCCGATAGGGACAGGGTATAGGAATGAGCAGTTCTTC